This record concerns one T cell receptor beta chain sequence. Its antigen is currently unknown. The entry originates in a study of CD8+CD57+ T cells in acquired aplastic anemia. Study-wide context: Across the sorted CD4+ and CD8+ cells, DNA amounts averaged around 3.2 ug. Study-level results: Researchers report that some 31 CD8+ CDR3 sequences appeared in both patients and controls.

The TCR beta profiling, which covered VDJ combination and CDR3 sequence, was carried out using genomic DNA as the template. MiXCR, run by TCRdb on the reads, gives a single entry per CDR3 protein. The table includes 50,000 to 70,000 distinct CDR3 sequences, over 45% detected once. V lost 3 bases, J lost 2 bases, and 4 bases stayed unmatched. The CDR3 consists of 16 residues. Germline lookup yields CDR1 KGHDR and CDR2 SFDVKD. The sequence derives from a human donor in good health, serving as a control. Material for sequencing was sorted CD4+, CD8+, or CD8+CD57+ T cells (not recorded which) from PBMCs. The V call is TRBV24-1, the J call TRBJ2-3; TRBD1 matches at 10 bases. The CDR3 here is CATSDRTGGDTDTQYF. CDR3 coding DNA: TGTGCCACCAGTGATAGGACAGGGGGGGACACAGATACGCAGTATTTT.